The sequence of this T cell receptor beta chain was determined in a study of T cell repertoires in cytomegalovirus infection. Across the study: Signatures in public TCR beta sequences pointed to both CMV infection and matching HLA type.

General study points: People with CMV and the relevant HLA were identified by cumulative public TCR beta family frequency.

TCRdb reanalysed the reads using MiXCR and keeps one entry per CDR3 protein. This table has 250,000 to 300,000 distinct CDR3 sequences, approximately 17% appearing once. The germline V and J ends were trimmed by 3 bases and 0 bases, with 9 bases remaining between them. The CDR3 length is 15 residues. This clonotype has just a few counts. Its specificity is unknown. What was sequenced was CD8+ T cells from PBMCs. This chain joins TRBV12-3 or TRBV12-4 and TRBJ1-5, with a tentative D call TRBD1 (6 bases). The clonotype was recovered from a human donor in good health (CMV status not recorded). Some clones in this sample may be carry-over from other donors' samples. Here the CDR3 DNA reads TGTGCCAGCAGTTTTGAGGGACATAGCAATCAGCCCCAGCATTTT. It yields the protein CASSFEGHSNQPQHF.